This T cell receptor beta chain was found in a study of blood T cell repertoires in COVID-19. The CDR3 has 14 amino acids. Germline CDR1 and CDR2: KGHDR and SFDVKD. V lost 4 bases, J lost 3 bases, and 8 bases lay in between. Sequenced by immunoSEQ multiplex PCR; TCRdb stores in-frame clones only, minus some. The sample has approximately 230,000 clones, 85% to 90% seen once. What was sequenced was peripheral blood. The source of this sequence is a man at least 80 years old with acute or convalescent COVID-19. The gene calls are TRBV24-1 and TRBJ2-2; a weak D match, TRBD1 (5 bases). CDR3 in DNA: TGTGCCACCAGTGAAACGACAGACACCGGGGAGCTGTTTTTT. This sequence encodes CATSETTDTGELFF.